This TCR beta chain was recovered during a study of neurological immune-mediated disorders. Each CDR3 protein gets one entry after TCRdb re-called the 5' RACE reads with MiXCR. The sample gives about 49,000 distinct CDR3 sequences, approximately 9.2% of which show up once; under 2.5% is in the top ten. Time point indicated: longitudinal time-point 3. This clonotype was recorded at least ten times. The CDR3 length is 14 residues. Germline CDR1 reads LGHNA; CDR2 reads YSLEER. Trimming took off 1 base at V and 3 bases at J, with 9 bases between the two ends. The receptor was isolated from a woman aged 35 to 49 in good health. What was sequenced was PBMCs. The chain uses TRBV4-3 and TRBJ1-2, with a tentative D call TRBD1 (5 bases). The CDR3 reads CASSQGGRDYGYTF. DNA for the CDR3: TGCGCCAGCAGCCAAGGGGGACGGGACTATGGCTACACCTTC.